The clone carrying this T cell receptor beta chain was counted at least ten times. The antigen remains unidentified. TCR cDNA received a 3' ligated oligonucleotide that carried a UMI. RNA was extracted from 2 to 2.5 ml of whole blood of healthy adults. Input was 1 to 1000 ng of DNase-treated total RNA without cell sorting. This sample is drawn from a study of naive and memory T cell subsets. Ligated cDNA underwent four rounds of PCR with nested alpha and beta constant region primers and SP2. Blood and skin TCR RNA was reverse transcribed with alpha and beta constant primers. TCRdb fed the 5' RACE reads into MiXCR, producing one record per CDR3 protein. In the table there are more than 50,000 distinct CDR3 sequences, around 7.3% of which are singletons. General study results and limits: Potentially, T cell activation and differentiation skew this RNA-based measurement.

The TCR comes from a male donor in good health.

CDR3 loop: CSVKSLAGSTDTQYF. CDR3 in DNA: TGCAGCGTGAAGTCCCTAGCGGGAAGCACAGATACGCAGTATTTT. The chain links TRBV29-1 to TRBJ2-3; 9 bases align to TRBD2. The CDR3 length is 15 residues. Unmatched junction bases numbered 7, after V lost 6 bases and J lost 0 bases. The germline gives CDR1 SQVTM, CDR2 ANQGSEA.